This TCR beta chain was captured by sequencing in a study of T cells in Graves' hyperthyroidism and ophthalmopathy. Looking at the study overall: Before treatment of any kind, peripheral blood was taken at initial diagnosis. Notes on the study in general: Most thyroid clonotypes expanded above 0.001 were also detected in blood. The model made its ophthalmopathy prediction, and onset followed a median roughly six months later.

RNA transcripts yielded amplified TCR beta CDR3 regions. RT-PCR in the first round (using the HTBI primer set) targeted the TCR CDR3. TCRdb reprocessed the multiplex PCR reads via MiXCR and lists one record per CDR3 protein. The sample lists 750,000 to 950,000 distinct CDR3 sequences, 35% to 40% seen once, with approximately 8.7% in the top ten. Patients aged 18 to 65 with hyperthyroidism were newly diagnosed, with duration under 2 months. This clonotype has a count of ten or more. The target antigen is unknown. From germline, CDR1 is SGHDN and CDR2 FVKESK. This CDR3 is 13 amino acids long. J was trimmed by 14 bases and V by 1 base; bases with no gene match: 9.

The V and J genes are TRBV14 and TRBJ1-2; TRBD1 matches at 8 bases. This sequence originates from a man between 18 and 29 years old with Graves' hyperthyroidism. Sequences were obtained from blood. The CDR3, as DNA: TGTGCCAGCAGCCAAGGACGACAGGGGACGGGTACCTTC. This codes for CASSQGRQGTGTF.